This TCR beta chain was captured in a study of cytomegalovirus exposure and HLA in healthy donors. The CDR3 spans 15 residues. V dropped 8 bases and J dropped 0 bases, with 14 bases sitting between them. CDR1 is WNHNN and CDR2 is SYGVQD in the germline V gene (reference sequence). Primers for the PCR totalled 60 Vbeta and 13 Jbeta. Assay: immunoSEQ multiplex PCR; the TCRdb copy retains only in-frame clones and omits some. The sample carries tens of thousands of clones, 85% to 90% recorded once. As concerns this clone: Its antigen is still unknown.

Findings of the study overall: Analysis was performed later, and it showed HLA-associated TCR beta chains to be more clonally expanded than equally common others. In vitro assays verified that a few CMV-associated chains recognized CMV antigens specifically. Later analysis suggested most CMV-associated TCR beta chains were HLA-restricted. There were some V segments, including TRBV6-2 and TRBV6-3, excluded as indistinguishable.

What was sequenced was PBMCs. This sequence was found in a young woman in good health and CMV-seropositive. The chain recombines TRBV10-1 with TRBJ2-1; maybe TRBD2 (6 bases). The CDR3 sequence: CASSNDGSSYNEQFF. In DNA, the CDR3 is TGCGCCAGCTCTAACGACGGGAGCTCCTACAATGAGCAGTTCTTC.